This TCR beta chain comes out of a study of molecular identifiers for immune sequencing clone quantification. Across the whole study: Replicate experiments took RNA from 20,000 or 100,000 naive CD8 cells, divided it five ways and sequenced four. Study-wide findings and caveats: The study found clones above 20 RNA copies held over 99% of effector molecules and under 1% in naive cells.

One entry per CDR3 protein, called by TCRdb with MiXCR from the PCR reads. The table records about half a million distinct CDR3 sequences, around 21% of them present only once. Germline CDR1 and CDR2: MNHEY and SMNVEV (reference sequence). After removal of 0 bases from V and 3 bases from J, the junction contained 8 bases not matched to a gene. CDR3 length: 19 amino acids. This clonotype was counted only a few times. Its antigen is still unknown. Every naive CD8 library was made from between about 18,000 and 1,100,000 sorted cells with 10%, 30% or 50% RNA. Isolation of naive CD8 T cells was achieved by sorting on a CD8+CD4-CCR7+CD45RA+ phenotype.

Sequenced sample: naive CD8+ T cells from blood, with Jurkat cell RNA spiked in. The subset is: FACS-sorted CD8+CD4-CCR7+CD45RA+ naive T cells. The TCR was taken from a human donor in good health. Some libraries in this study had Jurkat cell RNA spiked in. The chain links TRBV27 to TRBJ2-3, with 14 bases fitting TRBD2. The CDR3 DNA reads TGTGCCAGCAGTTTATCGCCCGGGACTAGCGGGAGTGTGACAGATACGCAGTATTTT. Its translation is CASSLSPGTSGSVTDTQYF.